This TCR beta chain derives from a study of neurological immune-mediated disorders. This clonotype was found many times. A single record per CDR3 protein comes from TCRdb applying MiXCR to the 5' RACE reads. The sample lists approximately 89,000 distinct CDR3 sequences; 4.3% were seen once. The V and J ends lost 2 bases and 7 bases respectively, with 8 bases between them. Germline assignment: CDR1 DFQATT and CDR2 SNEGSKA (reference sequence). This CDR3 has 11 amino acids. As for time point: longitudinal time-point 3. From 2 million PBMCs stored at -80 C, the unsorted libraries were generated. The origin of this receptor is an older woman with multiple sclerosis. The gene calls are TRBV20-1 and TRBJ1-1; D unclear. The specimen sequenced was PBMCs. CDR3 protein: CSARSPNEAFF. In nucleotides, the CDR3 is TGCAGTGCTAGATCTCCTAATGAAGCTTTCTTT.